A selection of T cell receptor beta chains follows, all from one sample in a study of CD8 T cells in ankylosing spondylitis. Using its own MiXCR run on the 5' RACE reads, TCRdb lists one record per CDR3 protein. The table lists some 800,000 distinct CDR3 sequences, roughly 10% of them singletons. Material: blood, either unsorted or a sorted T cell fraction (not recorded which). The receptors come from a male donor with ankylosing spondylitis. The CDR3 runs from the conserved cysteine through the conserved F or W. D genes are given only for firm matches. Expanded clones get a size class; other rows say once, few or many, or leave the size out.

j_call: TRBJ2-1; v_call: TRBV28; clone_size: few; d_call: -; cdr3_nt: TGTGCCAGCAGTCCCCGAGCCCCCTATGAGCAGTTCTTC; cdr3_aa: CASSPRAPYEQFF
j_call: TRBJ1-2; v_call: TRBV7-2; clone_size: -; d_call: -; cdr3_nt: TGTGCCAGCAGCTTATCAGGGGTCGGTGGCTACACCTTC; cdr3_aa: CASSLSGVGGYTF
j_call: TRBJ1-2; v_call: TRBV20-1; clone_size: -; d_call: -; cdr3_nt: TGCAGTGCTAGAGTAGAGACTCGGATGCACACCTTC; cdr3_aa: CSARVETRMHTF
j_call: TRBJ1-2; v_call: TRBV27; clone_size: few; d_call: -; cdr3_nt: TGTGCCAGCAGTTTAGGGGCTGAGGGGTTCTATGGCTACACCTTC; cdr3_aa: CASSLGAEGFYGYTF
j_call: TRBJ2-3; v_call: TRBV7-2; clone_size: -; d_call: -; cdr3_nt: TGTGCCAGCAGCCCCTACCCCAAACGGGGGCGCCCAGATACGCAGTATTTT; cdr3_aa: CASSPYPKRGRPDTQYF
j_call: TRBJ1-4; v_call: TRBV5-1; clone_size: -; d_call: -; cdr3_nt: TGCGCCAGCAGGGACACCCATTGGATGGGAAAACTGTTTTTT; cdr3_aa: CASRDTHWMGKLFF
j_call: TRBJ2-5; v_call: TRBV20-1; clone_size: -; d_call: TRBD2; cdr3_nt: TGCAGTGCTAGGAGACAGGCGGGAGGGGAGACCCAGTACTTC; cdr3_aa: CSARRQAGGETQYF
j_call: TRBJ1-1; v_call: TRBV5-1; clone_size: few; d_call: TRBD1; cdr3_nt: TGCGCCAGCAGCCAGGGGGAAACGACTTTCTTT; cdr3_aa: CASSQGETTFF
j_call: TRBJ2-3; v_call: TRBV20-1; clone_size: -; d_call: TRBD2; cdr3_nt: TGCAGTGCTGGAGACGCGGGACTAGCGGCAGATACGCAGTATTTT; cdr3_aa: CSAGDAGLAADTQYF
j_call: TRBJ2-1; v_call: TRBV28; clone_size: -; d_call: TRBD2; cdr3_nt: TGTGCCAGCAGTTTGGGTCCTAGCGGGTTGAACAATGAGCAGTTCTTC; cdr3_aa: CASSLGPSGLNNEQFF
j_call: TRBJ2-1; v_call: TRBV21-1; clone_size: -; d_call: -; cdr3_nt: TGTGCCAGCAGCAAAGGTGGAGTCGATGAGCAGTTCTTC; cdr3_aa: CASSKGGVDEQFF